The T cell receptor beta chain described here comes from a study of T cell repertoires in aging, cancer and after chemotherapy. Looking at the study overall: The whole study produced a dataset of around 8.4 million TCR reads.

Rearranged V-D-J TRB sequences were amplified with a mixed TRB-A/B primer pool. TCRdb independently ran MiXCR on the multiplex PCR reads; one entry per CDR3 protein. The sample carries 2,000 to 3,000 distinct CDR3 sequences, roughly three fifths recorded once. Amplification of TCR beta used genomic DNA extracted from peripheral blood. Whole-study findings and limits: Median generation probability rose over the chemotherapy interval in each cancer cohort, suggesting rebound thymic output. Loss of evenness, beyond lost richness, contributed to age-related TCR diversity decline in cancer patients.

This CDR3 is 14 amino acids long. After removal of 1 base from V and 4 bases from J, the junction contained 3 bases not matched to a gene. Germline values: CDR1 SGHTA, CDR2 FQGNSA. This clonotype has just one count. Its specificity is unknown. This receptor was obtained from a human donor with a solid tumor. The chain uses TRBV7-2 and TRBJ2-7; 8 bases match TRBD1. The sequenced sample consisted of blood. CDR3 loop: CASSLDQGAYEQYF. The CDR3 DNA is TGTGCCAGCAGCTTAGACCAGGGGGCATACGAGCAGTACTTC.